What follows are 6 T cell receptor beta chains derived from one specimen sequenced in a study of blood T cell repertoires in COVID-19. Sequencing used immunoSEQ multiplex PCR; TCRdb keeps in-frame clones, though not all of them. The sample has some 50,000 clones; less than 95% are singletons. Sequencing was done on a sample of peripheral blood. These receptors were collected from a man aged 40-50 years with acute or convalescent COVID-19.

V gene TRBV4-3 combines with J gene TRBJ1-1; TRBD1 might be the D (6 bases). CDR1 is LGHNA and CDR2 is YSLEER in the germline V gene. V dropped 1 base and J dropped 3 bases, with 12 bases sitting between them. The CDR3 totals 15 residues. DNA of the CDR3: TGCGCCAGCAGCCAAGCGAGGACAGCCTACACTGAAGCTTTCTTT. Residues: CASSQARTAYTEAFF.

The chain joins TRBV6-2 or TRBV6-3 to TRBJ1-1; D remains ambiguous. Germline V gene data show CDR1 as MNHEY and CDR2 as SVGEGT. The V end lost 4 bases, the J end lost 2 bases, and 14 bases lay between the germline ends. There are 15 residues in the CDR3. CDR3 in amino acids: CASSSPPVVNTEAFF. In nucleotides, the CDR3 is TGTGCCAGCAGTTCCCCTCCGGTTGTTAACACTGAAGCTTTCTTT.

The chain couples TRBV7-2 to TRBJ2-1; D is possibly TRBD2 (5 bases). CDR3 length equals 14 residues. Germline CDR1 SGHTA, CDR2 FQGNSA. With 3 bases removed from V and 2 bases from J, the gap between germline ends came to 8 bases. CDR3 residues: CASSFRTAYNEQFF. CDR3 in DNA: TGTGCCAGCAGCTTTCGGACTGCCTACAATGAGCAGTTCTTC.

The chain combines TRBV18 with TRBJ2-3, with TRBD1 identical over 8 bases. This CDR3 has 20 residues. V trimming: 2 bases; J trimming: 2 bases; junction bases outside the gene matches: 18. Germline V gives CDR1 KGHSH, CDR2 LQKENI. CDR3 sequence: CASSPDRRLPGQGHTDTQYF. CDR3 sequence (DNA): TGTGCCAGCTCACCAGATAGGCGTTTGCCAGGACAGGGCCACACAGATACGCAGTATTTT.

The rearrangement links TRBV19 to TRBJ1-1, with D unresolved. The CDR3 length is 9 residues. V lost 10 bases and J lost 7, with 7 bases in between. Per germline, CDR1 LNHDA and CDR2 SQIVND (reference sequence). In nucleotides, the CDR3 is TGTGCCACCTCTCTTGAAGCTTTCTTT. Its translation: CATSLEAFF.

The rearrangement joins TRBV7-3 to TRBJ2-1; tentatively, D is TRBD2 (6 bases). Germline CDR1 is SGHTA and CDR2 is FQGTGA. V lost 4 bases to trimming and J lost 4 bases, with 14 bases between them. The CDR3 is made up of 15 amino acids. The CDR3 here is CASSSVGGGYNEQFF. DNA for the CDR3: TGTGCCAGCAGCTCCGTCGGGGGTGGTTACAATGAGCAGTTCTTC. Full variable domain (outside the CDR3, taken from reference TRBV7-3 and TRBJ2-1): GAGVSQTPSNKVTEKGKYVELRCDPISGHTALYWYRQSLGQGPEFLIYFQGTGAADDSGLPNDRFFAVRPEGSVSTLKIQRTERGDSAVYLCASSSVGGGYNEQFFGPGTRLTVL.